The sequence of this T cell receptor beta chain was determined in a study of Ad26.COV2.S vaccination and SARS-CoV-2 variants. Study-level findings and limits: Possibly, TCR breadth and depth analyses underestimated total T cell responses. Placebo and vaccine recipients had non-spike TCR breadth that was similar.

Trimming cost V 5 bases and J 7 bases, with 10 bases left between them. Germline V gives CDR1 MNHEY, CDR2 SMNVEV (reference sequence). The CDR3 extends over 12 amino acids. Described treatment: roughly 18 received Ad26.COV2.S at low or high dose, single or two shots; roughly 5 received placebo; per-sample allocation not given. Each sample was drawn 63 days after the first injection (of vaccine or placebo). The method was immunoSEQ multiplex PCR; TCRdb's version includes in-frame clones alone and lacks a portion of them. The repertoire holds roughly 450,000 clones, with 80% to 95% as singletons. Concerning this clone itself: As yet, its antigen is unknown.

The sample here was peripheral blood, taken in a trial of Ad26.COV2.S vaccine versus placebo. This TCR was recovered from a person between 18 and 59 years old who received the Ad26.COV2.S COVID-19 vaccine or a placebo. This chain connects TRBV27 to TRBJ2-3, with a weak D call TRBD2 (6 bases). The CDR3 is CASSGGWHTQYF. Written as DNA, the CDR3 is TGTGCCAGCAGTGGGGGGTGGCATACGCAGTATTTT.